This T cell receptor beta chain was documented in a study of blood T cell repertoires in COVID-19. This clone was detected only once. The CDR3 has 12 residues. Germline-derived CDR1 and CDR2 are SGHNT and YENEEA. Between the trimmed V and J ends, which lost 8 bases and 1 base, there was a span of 7 bases. Generated by immunoSEQ multiplex PCR, the TCRdb table keeps only in-frame clones and is missing some. This sample has 140,000 to 150,000 clones, with 88% found just once. The source material was peripheral blood. The chain links TRBV11-3 to TRBJ2-3, with D hard to call. The TCR comes from a man aged 70 or older with acute or convalescent COVID-19. The CDR3 nucleotides are TGTGCCAGCCGCGAAGGCACAGATACGCAGTATTTT. This encodes CASREGTDTQYF. The full variable domain, in which reference TRBV11-3 and TRBJ2-3 provide the parts outside the CDR3, is EAGVVQSPRYKIIEKKQPVAFWCNPISGHNTLYWYLQNLGQGPELLIRYENEEAVDDSQLPKDRFSAERLKGVDSTLKIQPAELGDSAVYLCASREGTDTQYFGPGTRLTVL.